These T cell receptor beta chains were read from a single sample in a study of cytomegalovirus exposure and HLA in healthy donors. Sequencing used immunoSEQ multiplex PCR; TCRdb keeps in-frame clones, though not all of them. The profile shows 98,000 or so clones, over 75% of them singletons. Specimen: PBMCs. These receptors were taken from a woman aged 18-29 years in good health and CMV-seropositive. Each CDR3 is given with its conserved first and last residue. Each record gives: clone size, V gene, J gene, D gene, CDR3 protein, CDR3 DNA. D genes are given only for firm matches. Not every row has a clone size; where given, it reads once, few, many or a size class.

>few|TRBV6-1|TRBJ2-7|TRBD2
CASISGESYEQYF
TGTGCCAGCATTAGCGGGGAGAGCTACGAGCAGTACTTC
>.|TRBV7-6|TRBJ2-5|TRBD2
CASSHRLAGETQYF
TGTGCCAGCAGCCATAGACTAGCGGGGGAGACCCAGTACTTC
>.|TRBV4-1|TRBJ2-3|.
CASSQGLGGITDTQYF
TGCGCCAGCAGCCAAGGCCTGGGGGGAATCACAGATACGCAGTATTTT
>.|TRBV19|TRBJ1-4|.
CASSVDTTLGEKLFF
TGTGCCAGTAGTGTGGACACGACTTTAGGGGAAAAACTGTTTTTT
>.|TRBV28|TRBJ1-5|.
CASSSSWPSNQPQHF
TGTGCCAGCAGTTCCTCGTGGCCTAGCAATCAGCCCCAGCATTTT
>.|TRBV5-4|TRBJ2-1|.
CASSLQLAGSSYNEQFF
TGTGCCAGCAGCTTGCAGTTGGCGGGTAGCTCCTACAATGAGCAGTTCTTC
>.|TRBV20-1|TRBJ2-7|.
CSAKGNEQYF
TGCAGTGCTAAGGGGAACGAGCAGTACTTC
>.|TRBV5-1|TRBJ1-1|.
CASSLALNTEAFF
TGCGCCAGCAGCTTGGCCTTGAACACTGAAGCTTTCTTT
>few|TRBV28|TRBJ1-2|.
CASSHAGVNYGYTF
TGTGCCAGCAGTCATGCGGGGGTGAACTATGGCTACACCTTC
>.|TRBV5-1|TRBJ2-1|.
CASSPRGGGLNYNEQFF
TGCGCCAGCAGCCCCCGGGGAGGGGGACTGAATTACAATGAGCAGTTCTTC